Listed below are T cell receptor beta chains from one sample, sequenced in a study of response to subunit inactivated influenza vaccine. One entry per CDR3 protein results from TCRdb running MiXCR on the RT-PCR reads. The repertoire holds about 570,000 distinct CDR3 sequences, with 12% as singletons. Sequencing used PBMCs from blood, obtained on the day of vaccination. The receptors shown here come from a man aged 45-65 years who received an inactivated influenza vaccine. Each CDR3 is given with its conserved first and last residue. The order of the fields is J gene, clone size, V gene, D gene, CDR3 DNA, CDR3 protein. D genes are given only for firm matches. A clone size is listed for some rows: how often the clone was seen (once, few, many), or a class if it is expanded.

TRBJ1-3 | . | TRBV5-1 | . | TGCGCCAGCACCCCTTTGGATGGAAACACCATATATTTT | CASTPLDGNTIYF
TRBJ2-7 | . | TRBV19 | TRBD2 | TGTGCCAGTAGTCCGTCCGGGACTAGAACCTACGAGCAGTACTTC | CASSPSGTRTYEQYF
TRBJ2-3 | . | TRBV7-2 | . | TGTGCCAGCAGCTTAGCCCCCCAAGATACGCAGTATTTT | CASSLAPQDTQYF
TRBJ1-1 | . | TRBV12-3/TRBV12-4 | . | TGTGCCAGCAGCCCATATGGGATCACTGAAGCTTTCTTT | CASSPYGITEAFF
TRBJ2-1 | . | TRBV30 | TRBD2 | TGTGCCTGGAGTGATGGGAAGCGGGGGTACAATGAGCAGTTCTTC | CAWSDGKRGYNEQFF
TRBJ2-3 | . | TRBV5-1 | . | TGCGCCAGCAGCTTGGCCTCACATACGGACCCCACAGATACGCAGTATTTT | CASSLASHTDPTDTQYF
TRBJ2-2 | . | TRBV20-1 | . | TGCAGTGCTAGTCTAGACGGGCAGGACGCCGGGGAGCTGTTTTTT | CSASLDGQDAGELFF
TRBJ2-7 | . | TRBV29-1 | . | TGCAGCGTTGAGTTTTTAGGGTTAGGCTACGAGCAGTACTTC | CSVEFLGLGYEQYF
TRBJ2-5 | many | TRBV12-3/TRBV12-4 | TRBD2 | TGTGCCAGCAGTTTTTCTAGCGGGTCTCGAGAGACCCAGTACTTC | CASSFSSGSRETQYF
TRBJ2-1 | few | TRBV12-3/TRBV12-4 | . | TGTGCCAGCAGTCCGACGTCCGGGCGGGAGCAGTTCTTC | CASSPTSGREQFF
TRBJ2-7 | few | TRBV5-5 | . | TGTGCCAGCAGATCGGGGGTCTCCTACGAGCAGTACTTC | CASRSGVSYEQYF
TRBJ2-7 | few | TRBV27 | TRBD2 | TGTGCCAGCAGCCCCGGGACTAGCGGGAGTGAGCAGTACTTC | CASSPGTSGSEQYF
TRBJ2-7 | . | TRBV20-1 | TRBD1 | TGCAGTGTCCCCAGGGGGAACGAGCAGTACTTC | CSVPRGNEQYF
TRBJ2-3 | few | TRBV11-1 | . | TGTGCCAGCAGCTCCACCAGACCAGGGGTCACTTGGGGAGATACGCAGTATTTT | CASSSTRPGVTWGDTQYF
TRBJ2-3 | . | TRBV20-1 | . | TGCAGTGCTAGACCACTGACAGAGGCTCCCACAGATACGCAGTATTTT | CSARPLTEAPTDTQYF
TRBJ2-3 | few | TRBV12-3/TRBV12-4 | TRBD1 | TGTGCCAGCAGTTTAGGGACAGGGGGCTTCGATACGCAGTATTTT | CASSLGTGGFDTQYF
TRBJ2-6 | . | TRBV7-2 | . | TGTGCCAGCAGCAGGCACTTGACAAGATCTGGGGCCAACGTCCTGACTTTC | CASSRHLTRSGANVLTF
TRBJ2-7 | many | TRBV12-3/TRBV12-4 | . | TGTGCCAGCAGTATTCAAGGGGCCTACGAGCAGTACTTC | CASSIQGAYEQYF
TRBJ2-3 | . | TRBV10-3 | . | TGTGCCATCAGCGGGGCGGGGTCCCCGGATACGCAGTATTTT | CAISGAGSPDTQYF
TRBJ1-5 | many | TRBV6-1 | TRBD1 | TGTGCCAGCATTGGGACAGGGGACGGTCAGCCCCAGCATTTT | CASIGTGDGQPQHF
TRBJ2-1 | . | TRBV12-5 | TRBD2 | TGTGCTAGTGCCCCCGGGACTAGCGGGGGCTTGGACTACAATGAGCAGTTCTTC | CASAPGTSGGLDYNEQFF
TRBJ2-7 | . | TRBV2 | . | TGTGCCAGCACCCCCGAATCGAACAGGTACTCCTACGAGCAGTACTTC | CASTPESNRYSYEQYF
TRBJ2-7 | many | TRBV20-1 | . | TGCAGTGCTAGGGGGGTGAGCTTTCCCTCCTACGAGCAGTACTTC | CSARGVSFPSYEQYF
TRBJ2-1 | . | TRBV7-2 | . | TGTGCCAGCAGCTTAGTGTCCGGGAGTCGCTCCTACAATGAGCAGTTCTTC | CASSLVSGSRSYNEQFF
TRBJ2-1 | . | TRBV2 | . | TGTGCCAGTACTAGCCAGGTTGGCAATGAGCAGTTCTTC | CASTSQVGNEQFF
TRBJ2-1 | few | TRBV25-1 | . | TGTGCCAGCGCAGGGTGGGTAGACAATGAGCAGTTCTTC | CASAGWVDNEQFF
TRBJ1-1 | many | TRBV28 | . | TGTGCCAGCAGTTTATTTCGGGGCAGGAGAAACACTGAAGCTTTCTTT | CASSLFRGRRNTEAFF